The following is a T cell receptor beta chain sequence with its context. This specimen belongs to a study of blood T cell repertoires in COVID-19. At the level of the study: Samples came from the United States, Italy and Spain, spanning acute and convalescent COVID-19. Nucleic acid was either cDNA or gDNA, and it came from T cells, B-cell-depleted T cells, or PBMCs.

Trimming pared 4 bases from V and 1 base from J, leaving 20 bases between. CDR3 length: 17 amino acids. Germline V gene lookup returns CDR1 SGHKS and CDR2 YYEKEE (reference sequence). Residents of about two dozen US areas, aged roughly 18 to 89 years, made up the participants. Among Cohort 3 donors, those recovered had two negative PCRs, clearance, or symptom resolution. Repertoires were generated with immunoSEQ multiplex PCR, while TCRdb's copy carries only in-frame clones and drops some. This sample has over 130,000 clones; roughly 85% occur once, and the top ten carry over 2.5%. Sequencing was performed on PBMCs or T cells enriched from blood (not recorded which). The genes are TRBV5-5 and TRBJ1-1; weak D call: TRBD1 (6 bases). This TCR came from a woman aged 45-65 years who had recovered from COVID-19. DNA for the CDR3: TGTGCCAGCAGCCCGTCGACAGGTAGGCTAGGGAACACTGAAGCTTTCTTT. It yields the protein CASSPSTGRLGNTEAFF.